Described below is a single TCR beta chain sequence and its context. Profiling relied on immunoSEQ multiplex PCR, and the TCRdb table lists in-frame clones only, not all of them. Of under 45,000 clones listed, about 89% are singletons. Germline values: CDR1 LNHDA, CDR2 SQIVND (reference sequence). V was pared by 2 bases and J by 7 bases, with 5 bases between. The CDR3 spans 12 residues. The sample originates from a study of T cell responses to AZD1222 COVID-19 vaccine. This specimen was peripheral blood, taken on day 0 of AZD1222 vaccination. This clonotype was sampled from an adult in good health. The V call is TRBV19, the J call TRBJ2-2; no reliable D call. CDR3 in DNA: TGTGCCAGTAGTATAAGAGGCGGGGAGCTGTTTTTT. Its translation is CASSIRGGELFF.